These 19 T cell receptor beta chains originate from one sample sequenced in a study of T cell changes during pregnancy in multiple sclerosis. Data came from immunoSEQ multiplex PCR; TCRdb stores just in-frame clones and leaves some out. The sample lists about 53,000 clones, around nine tenths seen once, with under 0.65% in the top ten. Sequenced material: CD4+ T cells from peripheral blood mononuclear cells, taken in the third trimester of pregnancy. The receptors shown here come from a female donor with multiple sclerosis, enrolled in a pregnancy study.

This chain uses TRBV9 with TRBJ2-5, with D tentatively TRBD1 (6 bases). The CDR3 length is 13 residues. Germline V gene sequence: CDR1 SGDLS, CDR2 YYNGEE. V gave up 3 bases and J gave up 1 base, with 7 bases separating them. CDR3 amino acids: CASSEGVQETQYF. Here the CDR3 DNA reads TGTGCCAGCAGCGAGGGGGTCCAAGAGACCCAGTACTTC.

A single count supports this clone. V is TRBV2 and J is TRBJ2-3, with a weak D call TRBD2 (7 bases). Trimming cost V 4 bases and J 1 base, with 12 bases left between them. Germline loops: CDR1 SNHLY, CDR2 FYNNEI. This CDR3 region has 15 residues. CDR3 amino acids: CASSGRGPRTDTQYF. As DNA, the CDR3 is TGTGCCAGCAGTGGGCGGGGGCCCCGCACAGATACGCAGTATTTT.

This chain joins TRBV15 and TRBJ1-4; tentative D call: TRBD1 (6 bases). Germline V gene data show CDR1 as LNHNV and CDR2 as YYDKDF (reference sequence). V was cut by 0 bases and J by 7 bases, with 9 bases left in between. The CDR3 is made up of 14 amino acids. In nucleotides, the CDR3 is TGTGCCACCAGCAGAGAAGGGGGTGGTGAAAAACTGTTTTTT. Its translation: CATSREGGGEKLFF.

This chain joins TRBV6-5 and TRBJ1-1; a weak D match, TRBD1 (5 bases). The germline V and J ends were trimmed by 4 bases and 1 base, with 10 bases remaining between them. The CDR3 extends over 14 amino acids. Per the germline V gene, CDR1 is MNHEY and CDR2 is SVGAGI. Here the CDR3 reads CASSSPGGNTEAFF. In DNA, the CDR3 is TGTGCCAGCAGTTCCCCGGGGGGGAACACTGAAGCTTTCTTT.

The gene calls are TRBV5-1 and TRBJ2-1; 13 bases fit TRBD2. With V trimmed by 0 bases and J by 7 bases, 4 bases remained unmatched. The germline CDR1 and CDR2 sequences are SGHRS and YFSETQ. There are 16 residues in the CDR3. CDR3 coding DNA: TGCGCCAGCAGCTTGGTTCCGGGACTAGCGGGGAATGAGCAGTTCTTC. It is translated as CASSLVPGLAGNEQFF. Looking up the rest from reference TRBV5-1 and TRBJ2-1 gives the full variable domain: KAGVTQTPRYLIKTRGQQVTLSCSPISGHRSVSWYQQTPGQGLQFLFEYFSETQRNKGNFPGRFSGRQFSNSRSEMNVSTLELGDSALYLCASSLVPGLAGNEQFFGPGTRLTVL.

The chain uses TRBV19 and TRBJ2-2; TRBD2 matches at 14 bases. The CDR3 extends over 18 amino acids. Unmatched junction bases numbered 5, after V lost 5 bases and J lost 0 bases. Germline lookup yields CDR1 LNHDA and CDR2 SQIVND (reference sequence). The CDR3 region is CASSLRLAGGTNTGELFF. The CDR3 coding sequence is TGTGCCAGTAGTTTACGACTAGCGGGGGGGACGAACACCGGGGAGCTGTTTTTT.

The V gene is TRBV4-2, the J gene TRBJ2-7; 9 nucleotides match TRBD2. The CDR3 extends over 14 amino acids. V lost 2 bases, J lost 3 bases, and 2 bases stayed unmatched. Germline CDR1 is LGHNA and CDR2 is YNFKEQ. CDR3 in amino acids: CASSQQRGDYEQYF. The CDR3 nucleotides read TGTGCCAGCAGCCAACAGCGGGGGGACTACGAGCAGTACTTC.

J is TRBJ2-3 and V is TRBV5-4; D perhaps matches TRBD1 (5 bases). The CDR3 sequence is 13 residues long. V was trimmed by 1 base and J by 5 bases, leaving 8 bases between them. CDR1 is SGHNT, CDR2 YYREEE, per germline (reference sequence). DNA for the CDR3: TGTGCCAGCAGCTTGTACACAGGAGATACGCAGTATTTT. It specifies CASSLYTGDTQYF.

The rearrangement uses TRBV9 and TRBJ2-1; 7 nucleotides agree with TRBD1. From germline, CDR1 is SGDLS and CDR2 YYNGEE. The CDR3 sequence is 15 residues long. With V trimmed by 3 bases and J by 7 bases, 10 bases remained unmatched. Written as DNA, the CDR3 is TGTGCCAGCAGCGCGGAGATACAGGGGCAAAATGAGCAGTTCTTC. As protein: CASSAEIQGQNEQFF. Using reference TRBV9 and TRBJ2-1 for the parts outside the CDR3, the full variable domain is DSGVTQTPKHLITATGQRVTLRCSPRSGDLSVYWYQQSLDQGLQFLIQYYNGEERAKGNILERFSAQQFPDLHSELNLSSLELGDSALYFCASSAEIQGQNEQFFGPGTRLTVL.

CDR3 nucleotide sequence: TGCGCCAGCAGCTCCGAGCCCGGACGGGCCGGGGGTGAGCAGTTCTTC. Amino acid sequence: CASSSEPGRAGGEQFF. The chain employs TRBV5-1 and TRBJ2-1; the D gene is possibly TRBD2 (6 bases). CDR3 length: 16 amino acids. Trimming left V 3 bases short and J 9 bases short, with 22 bases between. Germline assignment: CDR1 SGHRS and CDR2 YFSETQ.

This chain links TRBV5-5 with TRBJ1-3; TRBD1 might be the D (6 bases). Germline CDR1 is SGHKS and CDR2 is YYEKEE (reference sequence). V lost 3 bases and J 1 base, leaving 20 bases between the germline ends. CDR3 length equals 18 residues. As DNA, the CDR3 is TGTGCCAGCAGCTGGGATGTGACAGGAACGAGGTCTGGAAACACCATATATTTT. Encoded protein: CASSWDVTGTRSGNTIYF.

This clone appeared once. The rearrangement links TRBV6-5 to TRBJ2-4, with D perhaps matching TRBD1 (7 bases). Trimming left V 5 bases short and J 5 bases short, with 16 bases between. Looked up from germline, CDR1 is MNHEY and CDR2 is SVGAGI. The CDR3 is 15 residues long. Written as DNA, the CDR3 is TGTGCCAGCAGTCTAATACAGGGGAGGCAAAACATTCAGTACTTC. The encoded protein is CASSLIQGRQNIQYF.

To note about this clone: Mismatch with germline at one junction end may stem from a read error. The chain carries TRBV7-7 and TRBJ2-5; TRBD2 is a possible D gene (6 bases). Germline lookup yields CDR1 SSHAT and CDR2 FNYEAQ (reference sequence). The CDR3 has 14 amino acids. CDR3 nucleotide sequence: TGTGCTAGCAGCCCTATCGGGGGTGGAGAGACCCAGTACTTC. Its protein is CASSPIGGGETQYF.

The chain combines TRBV6-1 with TRBJ1-3; no clear D gene. The CDR3 sequence is 15 residues long. V was clipped by 5 bases and J by 0 bases, with 11 bases between them. CDR1 is MNHNS, CDR2 SASEGT, per germline. The CDR3 region is CASSIRLSSGNTIYF. The CDR3 coding sequence is TGTGCCAGCAGTATTCGACTCAGCTCTGGAAACACCATATATTTT.

The genes are TRBV19 and TRBJ2-3; D possibly corresponds to TRBD2 (7 bases). The CDR3 totals 17 residues. The V and J ends lost 3 bases and 3 bases respectively, with 19 bases between them. The germline V gene encodes CDR1 LNHDA and CDR2 SQIVND (reference sequence). CDR3 nucleotide sequence: TGTGCCAGTAGTATTTCTCTCGCGGGGGCGCATACAGATACGCAGTATTTT. It translates to CASSISLAGAHTDTQYF.

The chain recombines TRBV2 with TRBJ1-1; 8 bases match TRBD1. With V trimmed by 7 bases and J by 1 base, 2 bases remained unmatched. CDR1 and CDR2 from the germline V gene are SNHLY and FYNNEI. This CDR3 has 13 amino acids. Written as DNA, the CDR3 is TGTGCCAGCATGGGACAGGAGAACACTGAAGCTTTCTTT. Its translation: CASMGQENTEAFF.

J is TRBJ2-6 and V is TRBV9; TRBD2 aligns across 8 bases. CDR3 length: 18 amino acids. V shed 4 bases and J 0 bases; nucleotides not matched to a gene: 9. Germline CDR1 and CDR2: SGDLS and YYNGEE. The DNA of the CDR3 is TGTGCCAGCAGCCCCCGGGCGGGGGGACTCTCTGGGGCCAACGTCCTGACTTTC. This sequence encodes CASSPRAGGLSGANVLTF.

The sample holds one count of this clone. This chain joins TRBV4-1 and TRBJ1-4; tentative D call: TRBD1 (5 bases). Per germline, CDR1 MGHRA and CDR2 YSYEKL. This CDR3 has 16 residues. V gave up 4 bases and J gave up 7 bases, with 19 bases separating them. This CDR3 reads CASSPHTTGVREKLFF. In DNA, the CDR3 is TGCGCCAGCAGCCCCCATACAACAGGTGTTCGTGAAAAACTGTTTTTT.

The chain employs TRBV7-3 and TRBJ1-2, with 7 bases identical to TRBD1. V was clipped by 6 bases and J by 7 bases; unmatched bases: 8. The CDR3 extends over 13 amino acids. Germline loops: CDR1 SGHTA, CDR2 FQGTGA. The CDR3: CASSHYRGAGYTF. The CDR3 bases are TGTGCCAGCAGTCATTACAGGGGAGCTGGCTACACCTTC.